A selection of T cell receptor beta chains follows, all from one sample in a study of CD8+CD57+ T cells in acquired aplastic anemia. Each CDR3 protein is one row after TCRdb ran MiXCR on the reads. The sample has 270,000 or so distinct CDR3 sequences, 82% seen once. The sample was sorted CD4+, CD8+, or CD8+CD57+ T cells (not recorded which) from PBMCs. Receptor source: a human donor with aplastic anemia. Each CDR3 is given with its conserved first and last residue. Fields, in order: CDR3 protein, CDR3 DNA, clone size, J gene, CDR3 length, D gene, V gene. D genes are given only for firm matches. Part of the rows lack a size; the others show once, few, many or a class for expanded clones.

CDR3aa: CASSRQTNAVEHWYF
CDR3nt: TGTGCCAGCTCAAGACAGACCAACGCCGTAGAACACTGGTATTTT
abundance: NA
j_gene: TRBJ2-3
len: 15
d_gene: NA
v_gene: TRBV7-3

CDR3aa: CASSLGGRHGANVF
CDR3nt: TGTGCCAGCAGCTTAGGGGGTAGGCACGGGGCCAACGTCTTC
abundance: NA
j_gene: TRBJ2-5
len: 14
d_gene: NA
v_gene: TRBV7-9

CDR3aa: CASSFDPNGTALAFF
CDR3nt: TGTGCCAGCAGCTTTGATCCAAACGGGACAGCTCTTGCTTTCTTT
abundance: NA
j_gene: TRBJ1-1
len: 15
d_gene: TRBD1
v_gene: TRBV7-8

CDR3aa: CASRDRRTDTQYF
CDR3nt: TGTGCCAGCAGAGATCGGAGGACAGATACGCAGTATTTT
abundance: NA
j_gene: TRBJ2-3
len: 13
d_gene: NA
v_gene: TRBV5-6

CDR3aa: CASSPAGWSGSLSF
CDR3nt: TGTGCCAGCAGTCCAGCGGGTTGGTCGGGAAGTCTGTCCTTC
abundance: few
j_gene: TRBJ2-1
len: 14
d_gene: NA
v_gene: TRBV6-5

CDR3aa: CASSLQQGAYEQYQYF
CDR3nt: TGTGCCAGCAGCCTGCAACAGGGGGCATACGAGCAGTACCAGTACTTC
abundance: once
j_gene: TRBJ2-5
len: 16
d_gene: TRBD1
v_gene: TRBV7-2

CDR3aa: CSASIYGDRAGHQPQHF
CDR3nt: TGCAGTGCTAGCATTTACGGGGACAGGGCAGGTCATCAGCCCCAGCATTTT
abundance: NA
j_gene: TRBJ1-5
len: 17
d_gene: TRBD1
v_gene: TRBV20-1

CDR3aa: CVGQSNTGELFF
CDR3nt: TGCGTAGGTCAGAGTAACACCGGGGAGCTGTTTTTT
abundance: once
j_gene: TRBJ2-2
len: 12
d_gene: NA
v_gene: TRBV29-1

CDR3aa: CASSDYSKTQYF
CDR3nt: TGCGCCAGCAGCGATTACAGCAAGACCCAGTACTTC
abundance: NA
j_gene: TRBJ2-5
len: 12
d_gene: NA
v_gene: TRBV5-1

CDR3aa: CASSQGLGGNTEAFF
CDR3nt: TGCGCCAGCAGCCAAGGGTTAGGGGGGAACACTGAAGCTTTCTTT
abundance: NA
j_gene: TRBJ1-1
len: 15
d_gene: NA
v_gene: TRBV11-3

CDR3aa: CASSYQSSYEQYF
CDR3nt: TGTGCCAGTAGCTATCAGAGCTCCTACGAGCAGTACTTC
abundance: once
j_gene: TRBJ2-7
len: 13
d_gene: NA
v_gene: TRBV19

CDR3aa: CASSHGGAGGYTF
CDR3nt: TGTGCCAGCAGCCACGGCGGTGCAGGTGGCTACACCTTC
abundance: few
j_gene: TRBJ1-2
len: 13
d_gene: NA
v_gene: TRBV11-2

CDR3aa: CASGDGRAGPVYGYTF
CDR3nt: TGTGCCAGCGGCGACGGGAGGGCCGGGCCCGTATATGGCTACACCTTC
abundance: NA
j_gene: TRBJ1-2
len: 16
d_gene: NA
v_gene: TRBV2

CDR3aa: CTMARVTEAFF
CDR3nt: TGCACAATGGCGAGGGTCACTGAAGCTTTCTTT
abundance: NA
j_gene: TRBJ1-1
len: 11
d_gene: NA
v_gene: TRBV29-1

CDR3aa: CASSTAQAWRAVRF
CDR3nt: TGTGCCAGCAGCACGGCACAGGCTTGGCGAGCAGTACGTTTT
abundance: NA
j_gene: TRBJ2-3
len: 14
d_gene: NA
v_gene: TRBV7-9

CDR3aa: CAGSLGAENLFF
CDR3nt: TGTGCCGGCAGTTTGGGGGCGGAGAACCTGTTTTTC
abundance: NA
j_gene: TRBJ2-5
len: 12
d_gene: NA
v_gene: TRBV7-9

CDR3aa: CASSFEGSGGSEEF
CDR3nt: TGTGCCAGCAGCTTTGAGGGAAGCGGGGGGAGCGAGGAGTTT
abundance: few
j_gene: TRBJ2-3
len: 14
d_gene: TRBD2
v_gene: TRBV7-9

CDR3aa: CATSTGTDQETQYF
CDR3nt: TGTGCCACCAGCACAGGGACCGATCAAGAGACCCAGTACTTC
abundance: NA
j_gene: TRBJ2-5
len: 14
d_gene: NA
v_gene: TRBV15

CDR3aa: CASSLGGSGYSYQLHF
CDR3nt: TGTGCCAGCAGCTTGGGGGGAAGCGGCTATAGTTATCAGCTCCACTTT
abundance: NA
j_gene: TRBJ1-6
len: 16
d_gene: NA
v_gene: TRBV7-9

CDR3aa: CASSAVSGSCWSTF
CDR3nt: TGTGCCAGCAGCGCCGTTTCAGGTAGTTGTTGGAGTACCTTC
abundance: NA
j_gene: TRBJ1-2
len: 14
d_gene: NA
v_gene: TRBV7-2

CDR3aa: CASSVASEAYNEQFF
CDR3nt: TGTGCCAGCAGCGTAGCGAGCGAAGCCTACAATGAGCAGTTCTTC
abundance: NA
j_gene: TRBJ2-1
len: 15
d_gene: NA
v_gene: TRBV9

CDR3aa: CSAREAEYERYF
CDR3nt: TGCAGTGCTAGAGAAGCGGAGTACGAGCGGTACTTC
abundance: NA
j_gene: TRBJ2-7
len: 12
d_gene: NA
v_gene: TRBV20-1

CDR3aa: CASSLAVAADTQYF
CDR3nt: TGTGCCAGCAGCTTAGCTGTAGCAGCCGATACGCAGTATTTT
abundance: few
j_gene: TRBJ2-3
len: 14
d_gene: NA
v_gene: TRBV11-3

CDR3aa: CASSLAGGRATQQYF
CDR3nt: TGTGCCAGCAGCTTAGCGGGAGGGCGCGCAACGCAGCAGTATTTT
abundance: NA
j_gene: TRBJ2-3
len: 15
d_gene: TRBD2
v_gene: TRBV7-2

CDR3aa: CASNLRGSGGSDEQFF
CDR3nt: TGTGCCAGCAACTTGCGGGGGAGCGGGGGGAGCGATGAGCAGTTCTTC
abundance: NA
j_gene: TRBJ2-1
len: 16
d_gene: TRBD2
v_gene: TRBV5-6

CDR3aa: CASGGAGTDMQSEAFF
CDR3nt: TGTGCCAGCGGAGGGGCGGGCACAGACATGCAGTCTGAAGCTTTCTTT
abundance: NA
j_gene: TRBJ1-1
len: 16
d_gene: NA
v_gene: TRBV9

CDR3aa: CASSLAGGADTPPLHF
CDR3nt: TGTGCCAGCAGCTTAGCGGGGGGCGCCGATACGCCACCCCTCCACTTT
abundance: once
j_gene: TRBJ1-6
len: 16
d_gene: NA
v_gene: TRBV7-8

CDR3aa: CASSLGPRHEHFLHF
CDR3nt: TGTGCTAGCAGCTTAGGCCCGAGGCATGAGCACTTCCTCCACTTT
abundance: NA
j_gene: TRBJ1-6
len: 15
d_gene: NA
v_gene: TRBV7-7

CDR3aa: CATSDSQSRVFYNEQFF
CDR3nt: TGTGCCACCAGTGATTCGCAGAGCAGGGTTTTTTACAATGAGCAGTTCTTC
abundance: few
j_gene: TRBJ2-1
len: 17
d_gene: NA
v_gene: TRBV24-1

CDR3aa: CASSEWWTDKTQYF
CDR3nt: TGTGCCAGCAGCGAGTGGTGGACAGATAAGACCCAGTACTTC
abundance: NA
j_gene: TRBJ2-5
len: 14
d_gene: NA
v_gene: TRBV9

CDR3aa: CASSDTATVLQDEQFF
CDR3nt: TGTGCCAGCAGCGACACAGCGACAGTACTTCAGGATGAGCAGTTCTTC
abundance: NA
j_gene: TRBJ2-1
len: 16
d_gene: NA
v_gene: TRBV5-5

CDR3aa: CASSPPTSGGTDTQYF
CDR3nt: TGTGCCAGCAGTCCGCCGACTAGCGGGGGCACAGATACGCAGTATTTT
abundance: NA
j_gene: TRBJ2-3
len: 16
d_gene: TRBD2
v_gene: TRBV2

CDR3aa: CASSLVPGPEETQF
CDR3nt: TGTGCCAGCAGCTTAGTACCCGGGCCCGAAGAGACCCAGTTT
abundance: NA
j_gene: TRBJ2-3
len: 14
d_gene: NA
v_gene: TRBV7-9

CDR3aa: CASRIPGLAGSLSF
CDR3nt: TGCGCCAGCAGGATACCGGGACTAGCGGGAAGTCTGTCCTTC
abundance: NA
j_gene: TRBJ2-1
len: 14
d_gene: TRBD2
v_gene: TRBV10-1

CDR3aa: CASSLGRSGGKDEF
CDR3nt: TGTGCCAGCAGCCTGGGAAGAAGCGGGGGGAAGGATGAGTTC
abundance: NA
j_gene: TRBJ2-7
len: 14
d_gene: TRBD2
v_gene: TRBV7-9

CDR3aa: CASGLDPVVLNTEAFF
CDR3nt: TGTGCCAGCGGCTTAGATCCCGTCGTCTTGAACACTGAAGCTTTCTTT
abundance: once
j_gene: TRBJ1-1
len: 16
d_gene: NA
v_gene: TRBV11-3

CDR3aa: CASSALGDTQYF
CDR3nt: TGTGCCAGCAGTGCCCTGGGTGACACGCAGTATTTT
abundance: few
j_gene: TRBJ2-3
len: 12
d_gene: NA
v_gene: TRBV2

CDR3aa: CSASRWDREYTEAFF
CDR3nt: TGCAGTGCCAGTCGTTGGGACCGGGAGTACACTGAAGCTTTCTTT
abundance: NA
j_gene: TRBJ1-1
len: 15
d_gene: NA
v_gene: TRBV20-1

CDR3aa: CASSLRGWNRYTF
CDR3nt: TGTGCCAGCAGCTTGAGAGGGTGGAATCGCTACACCTTC
abundance: NA
j_gene: TRBJ1-2
len: 13
d_gene: NA
v_gene: TRBV7-9

CDR3aa: CASSLLAGGPIPQETQYF
CDR3nt: TGTGCCAGCAGCTTATTAGCGGGGGGGCCAATCCCCCAAGAGACCCAGTACTTC
abundance: few
j_gene: TRBJ2-5
len: 18
d_gene: TRBD2
v_gene: TRBV12-3/TRBV12-4